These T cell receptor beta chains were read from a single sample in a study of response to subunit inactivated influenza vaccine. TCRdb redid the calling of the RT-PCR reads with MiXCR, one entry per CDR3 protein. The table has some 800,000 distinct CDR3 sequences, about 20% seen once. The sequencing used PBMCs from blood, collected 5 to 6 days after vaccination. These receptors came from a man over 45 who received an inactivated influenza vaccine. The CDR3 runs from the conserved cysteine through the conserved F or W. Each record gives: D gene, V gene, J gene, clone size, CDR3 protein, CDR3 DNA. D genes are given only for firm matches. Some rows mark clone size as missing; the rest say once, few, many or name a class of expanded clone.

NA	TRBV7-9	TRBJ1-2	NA	CASSLTGQSSLFYGYTF	TGTGCCAGCAGCTTAACAGGACAGTCCTCCTTATTCTATGGCTACACCTTC
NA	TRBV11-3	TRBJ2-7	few	CASSLVGRIDEQYF	TGTGCCAGCAGCTTAGTCGGTCGAATTGACGAGCAGTACTTC
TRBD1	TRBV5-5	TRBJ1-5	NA	CASSWGQAHQPQHF	TGTGCCAGCAGCTGGGGACAGGCCCATCAGCCCCAGCATTTT
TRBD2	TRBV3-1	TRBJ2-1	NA	CAGSPGTTFAREQFF	TGTGCCGGCAGCCCGGGGACTACGTTCGCCCGTGAGCAGTTCTTC
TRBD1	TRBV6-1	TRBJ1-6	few	CASRAGQGGSPLHF	TGTGCCAGCAGGGCCGGACAGGGAGGTTCACCCCTCCACTTT
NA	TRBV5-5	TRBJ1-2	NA	CASSMSVYNYGYTF	TGTGCCAGCAGCATGTCAGTTTATAACTATGGCTACACCTTC
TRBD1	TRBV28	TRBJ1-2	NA	CASSLSVGGAIHGYTF	TGTGCCAGCAGTTTATCGGTAGGGGGCGCAATCCATGGCTACACCTTC
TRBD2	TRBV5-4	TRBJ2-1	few	CASSLGRGISYNEQFF	TGTGCCAGCTCGCTTGGGCGGGGGATCTCCTACAATGAGCAGTTCTTC
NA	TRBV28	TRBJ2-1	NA	CASEHASNNEQFF	TGTGCCAGCGAACATGCTAGCAACAATGAGCAGTTCTTC
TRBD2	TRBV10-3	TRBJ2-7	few	CAISEVLAGGSYEQYF	TGTGCCATCAGTGAGGTACTAGCGGGAGGTTCCTACGAGCAGTACTTC
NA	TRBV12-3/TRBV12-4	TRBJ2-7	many	CASSSLTYFYEQYF	TGTGCCAGCAGTTCTTTGACATACTTCTACGAGCAGTACTTC
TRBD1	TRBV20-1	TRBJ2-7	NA	CSARGQPGQGRTYEQYF	TGCAGTGCTAGAGGTCAACCGGGACAGGGGAGGACCTACGAGCAGTACTTC
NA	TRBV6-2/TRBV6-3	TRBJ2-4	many	CASSYEGELAKNIQYF	TGTGCCAGCAGTTATGAAGGTGAACTAGCCAAAAACATTCAGTACTTC
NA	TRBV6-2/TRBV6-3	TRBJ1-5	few	CASSYSWFQPQHF	TGTGCCAGCAGTTACTCGTGGTTTCAGCCCCAGCATTTT
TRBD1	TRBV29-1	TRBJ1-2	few	CSVGDRNYGYTF	TGCAGCGTGGGGGACAGAAACTATGGCTACACCTTC
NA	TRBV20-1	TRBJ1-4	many	CSAKANEKLFF	TGCAGTGCTAAAGCCAATGAAAAACTGTTTTTT
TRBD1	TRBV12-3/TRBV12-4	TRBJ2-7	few	CASSLAQNRGYEQYF	TGTGCCAGCAGTTTAGCGCAGAACAGGGGGTACGAGCAGTACTTC
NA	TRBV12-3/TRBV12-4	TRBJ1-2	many	CASSPRDDGYTF	TGTGCCAGCAGTCCCCGTGACGATGGCTACACCTTC
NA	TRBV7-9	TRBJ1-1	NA	CASSGRGRGAYTEAFF	TGTGCCAGCAGTGGTCGTGGGAGGGGCGCTTACACTGAAGCTTTCTTT
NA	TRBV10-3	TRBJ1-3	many	CAISETGTGNTIYF	TGTGCCATCAGTGAGACAGGGACTGGAAACACCATATATTTT
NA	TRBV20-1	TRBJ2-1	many	CSALDWNSYNEQFF	TGCAGTGCTTTGGACTGGAACTCCTACAATGAGCAGTTCTTC
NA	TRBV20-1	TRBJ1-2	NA	CSASFGGTF	TGCAGTGCTAGCTTTGGCGGCACCTTC
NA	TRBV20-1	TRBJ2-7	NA	CSASNAYEQYF	TGCAGTGCTAGCAATGCCTACGAGCAGTACTTC
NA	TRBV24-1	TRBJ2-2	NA	CATSDPGAGGELFF	TGTGCCACCAGTGATCCAGGGGCGGGCGGGGAGCTGTTTTTT
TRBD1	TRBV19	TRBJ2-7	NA	CASSTDGQGSQQYF	TGTGCCAGTAGTACAGACGGACAGGGGTCACAGCAGTACTTC
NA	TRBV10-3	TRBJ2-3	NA	CAISEVTYTDTQYF	TGTGCCATCAGTGAGGTCACTTACACAGATACGCAGTATTTT
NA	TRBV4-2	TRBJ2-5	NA	CASRKIAGKETQYF	TGTGCCAGCAGAAAGATCGCAGGGAAAGAGACCCAGTACTTC
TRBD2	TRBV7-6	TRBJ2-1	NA	CASSPTLAGGFRNEQFF	TGTGCCAGCAGCCCAACCCTAGCGGGAGGGTTTAGAAATGAGCAGTTCTTC
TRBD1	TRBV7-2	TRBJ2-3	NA	CASSSRTGALTDTQYF	TGTGCCAGCAGCTCGCGGACAGGGGCCCTCACAGATACGCAGTATTTT
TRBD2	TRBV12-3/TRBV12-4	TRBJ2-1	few	CASSLAAGGPLSYNEQFF	TGTGCCAGCAGTTTAGCGGCGGGGGGACCCCTTTCCTACAATGAGCAGTTCTTC
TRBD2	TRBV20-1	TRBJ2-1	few	CSIIAGRQKNEQFF	TGCAGTATTATAGCGGGGCGACAAAAAAATGAGCAGTTCTTC
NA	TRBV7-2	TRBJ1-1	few	CASSLGHVNTEAFF	TGTGCCAGCAGCTTAGGGCACGTAAACACTGAAGCTTTCTTT
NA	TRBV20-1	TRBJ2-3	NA	CSAPARLITDTQYF	TGCAGTGCCCCCGCCCGCCTAATAACAGATACGCAGTATTTT
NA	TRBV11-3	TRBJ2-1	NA	CASSFYSYNEQFF	TGTGCCAGCAGCTTTTACTCCTACAATGAGCAGTTCTTC
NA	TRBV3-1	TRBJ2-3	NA	CASSPGPLSTQYF	TGTGCCAGCAGCCCGGGCCCCCTGAGTACGCAGTATTTT
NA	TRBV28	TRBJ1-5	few	CASTHWAYNGQPQHF	TGTGCCAGCACCCATTGGGCGTACAATGGTCAGCCCCAGCATTTT
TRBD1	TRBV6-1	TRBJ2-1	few	CASRSGQGNEQFF	TGTGCCAGCAGATCGGGACAGGGCAATGAGCAGTTCTTC
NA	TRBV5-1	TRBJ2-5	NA	CASKAVVAGPQETQYF	TGCGCCAGCAAGGCCGTGGTGGCGGGACCTCAAGAGACCCAGTACTTC
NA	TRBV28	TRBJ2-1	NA	CASLAINNEQFF	TGTGCCAGCCTAGCGATTAACAATGAGCAGTTCTTC
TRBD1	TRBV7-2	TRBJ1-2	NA	CASDRTGGGYGYTF	TGTGCCAGCGACAGGACAGGGGGCGGCTATGGCTACACCTTC
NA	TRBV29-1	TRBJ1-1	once	CGAAMGDTEAFF	TGCGGCGCCGCCATGGGAGACACTGAAGCTTTCTTT
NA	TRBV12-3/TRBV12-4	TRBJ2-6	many	CASSLGFSGANVLTF	TGTGCCAGCAGCTTAGGCTTCTCTGGGGCCAACGTCCTGACTTTC
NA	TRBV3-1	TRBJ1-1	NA	CASSLRDTQNTEAFF	TGTGCCAGCAGTCTCCGGGACACTCAGAACACTGAAGCTTTCTTT
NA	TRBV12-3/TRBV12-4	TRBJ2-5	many	CASSLGGGQETQYF	TGTGCCAGCAGTTTAGGAGGCGGCCAAGAGACCCAGTACTTC
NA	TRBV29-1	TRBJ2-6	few	CSGQVSGANVLTF	TGCAGCGGACAGGTCTCTGGGGCCAACGTCCTGACTTTC
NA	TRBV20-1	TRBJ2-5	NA	CSAEGTETQYF	TGCAGTGCGGAGGGGACGGAGACCCAGTACTTC
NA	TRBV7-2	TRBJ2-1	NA	CASSLAQGFWSEQFF	TGTGCCAGCAGCTTAGCGCAGGGTTTTTGGAGTGAGCAGTTCTTC
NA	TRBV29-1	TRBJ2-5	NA	CSVQSGRQGRETQYF	TGCAGCGTTCAATCTGGTCGGCAGGGCCGGGAGACCCAGTACTTC
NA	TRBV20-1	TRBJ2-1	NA	CSARVAAVAPYNEQFF	TGCAGTGCTAGAGTGGCCGCTGTAGCGCCTTACAATGAGCAGTTCTTC